A selection of T cell receptor beta chains follows, all from one sample in a study of cytomegalovirus exposure and HLA in healthy donors. Libraries were prepared by immunoSEQ multiplex PCR; TCRdb keeps only in-frame clonotypes and omits some of them. This sample has 150,000 to 180,000 clones, with 85% to 90% found just once. Specimen: PBMCs. These receptors all come from a human donor in good health. Each CDR3 is given with its conserved first and last residue. Fields, in order: J gene, CDR3 length, clone size, D gene, V gene, CDR3 protein, CDR3 DNA. D genes are given only for firm matches. Clone size is shown for a subset of rows, as once, few, many or a class of expanded clone.

TRBJ2-4 14 few - TRBV2 CAGTSGEAKNIQYF TGTGCCGGGACCTCAGGGGAAGCCAAAAACATTCAGTACTTC
TRBJ1-2 12 - - TRBV11-2 CASSLYNYGYTF TGTGCCAGCAGCTTGTATAACTATGGCTACACCTTC
TRBJ2-2 12 - - TRBV30 CAWSLQVGELFF TGTGCCTGGAGTCTCCAGGTGGGGGAGCTGTTTTTT
TRBJ2-1 16 - TRBD2 TRBV2 CASCLVAGGSYNEQFF TGTGCCAGCTGTCTGGTAGCGGGAGGCTCCTACAATGAGCAGTTCTTC
TRBJ2-3 15 - TRBD2 TRBV10-3 CAISDGGGAADTQYF TGTGCCATCAGTGACGGCGGGGGGGCGGCAGATACGCAGTATTTT
TRBJ2-2 15 - - TRBV6-1 CASSFGGSLTGELFF TGTGCCAGCAGCTTTGGCGGCAGCCTCACCGGGGAGCTGTTTTTT
TRBJ2-3 11 - - TRBV20-1 CSAKRTDTQYF TGCAGTGCTAAGAGAACAGATACGCAGTATTTT
TRBJ2-1 16 - TRBD1 TRBV12-5 CASGLVTGQGVNEQFF TGTGCTAGTGGTTTGGTAACGGGACAGGGGGTTAATGAGCAGTTCTTC
TRBJ1-1 17 few - TRBV5-4 CASSFGMGSSGNTEAFF TGTGCCAGCAGCTTTGGAATGGGGAGTTCAGGAAACACTGAAGCTTTCTTT
TRBJ1-1 13 - TRBD1 TRBV29-1 CSAGQGTNTEAFF TGCAGCGCGGGACAGGGGACGAACACTGAAGCTTTCTTT
TRBJ2-1 13 - TRBD2 TRBV5-1 CASKRETYNEQFF TGCGCCAGCAAGCGGGAAACCTACAATGAGCAGTTCTTC
TRBJ2-7 14 - TRBD2 TRBV27 CASRAPGGAYEQYF TGTGCCAGCCGCGCTCCGGGGGGGGCGTACGAGCAGTACTTC
TRBJ2-1 15 once TRBD2 TRBV5-4 CASSPRGGGANEQFF TGTGCCAGCAGCCCCAGGGGCGGGGGGGCTAATGAGCAGTTCTTC
TRBJ1-4 13 - - TRBV30 CAWSRSLNEKLFF TGTGCCTGGAGTCGGAGTTTGAATGAAAAACTGTTTTTT
TRBJ2-1 15 - TRBD1 TRBV5-6 CASSSGTGRYNEQFF TGTGCCAGCAGCTCCGGGACAGGGCGCTACAATGAGCAGTTCTTC
TRBJ1-5 12 - - TRBV7-9 CASSLGVAPQHF TGTGCCAGCAGCTTAGGTGTGGCGCCCCAGCATTTT
TRBJ2-6 19 - - TRBV4-2 CASSQEADSSHPGANVLTF TGTGCCAGCAGCCAAGAAGCCGACAGTTCTCACCCTGGGGCCAACGTCCTGACTTTC
TRBJ1-4 15 - TRBD1 TRBV25-1 CASTGQGGTNEKLFF TGTGCCAGTACCGGACAGGGAGGAACTAATGAAAAACTGTTTTTT
TRBJ1-2 15 - - TRBV7-8 CASSLGQGSGYGYTF TGTGCCAGCAGCTTAGGGCAGGGGTCAGGCTATGGCTACACCTTC
TRBJ2-1 18 - TRBD2 TRBV18 CASSPLPPSSGGYNEQFF TGTGCCAGCTCACCATTACCTCCCTCTAGCGGGGGGTACAATGAGCAGTTCTTC
TRBJ2-7 15 - - TRBV7-9 CASSLVSGYTYEQYF TGTGCCAGCAGCTTAGTTAGCGGATACACCTACGAGCAGTACTTC
TRBJ2-7 17 - TRBD2 TRBV4-1 CASSQTFSTTGRYEQYF TGCGCCAGCAGCCAGACCTTCTCGACAACCGGGAGGTACGAGCAGTACTTC
TRBJ2-7 16 - TRBD2 TRBV6-5 CASSYSMTSGSYEQYF TGTGCCAGCAGTTACTCGATGACTAGCGGGAGCTACGAGCAGTACTTC
TRBJ2-3 14 - TRBD1 TRBV6-5 CASSMDRGRDTQYF TGTGCCAGCAGTATGGACAGGGGGCGAGATACGCAGTATTTT
TRBJ2-5 17 - TRBD2 TRBV5-1 CASSSGLAGGPWETQYF TGCGCCAGCAGCTCGGGACTAGCGGGAGGGCCTTGGGAGACCCAGTACTTC
TRBJ1-2 17 - TRBD1 TRBV19 CASSASGSGTGHYGYTF TGTGCCAGTAGTGCGTCAGGTTCCGGGACAGGACACTATGGCTACACCTTC
TRBJ2-7 14 few - TRBV7-2 CASSSPWGAYEQYF TGTGCCAGCAGCTCACCTTGGGGGGCCTACGAGCAGTACTTC
TRBJ2-2 17 - - TRBV9 CASSSRRGGLNTGELFF TGTGCCAGCAGCTCCAGAAGGGGGGGCTTAAACACCGGGGAGCTGTTTTTT
TRBJ2-2 16 - TRBD1 TRBV30 CAWKQGWGLTDEELFF TGTGCCTGGAAACAGGGGTGGGGGCTAACCGACGAGGAGCTGTTTTTT
TRBJ2-7 14 - - TRBV29-1 CSVDPTGGEDEQYF TGCAGCGTTGATCCGACCGGCGGGGAGGACGAGCAGTACTTC
TRBJ1-5 12 - - TRBV6-1 CASRVLDQPQHF TGTGCCAGCAGGGTACTAGATCAGCCCCAGCATTTT
TRBJ2-7 15 once TRBD1 TRBV27 CASSFQGTGNHEQYF TGTGCCAGCAGTTTCCAGGGGACAGGAAACCACGAGCAGTACTTC